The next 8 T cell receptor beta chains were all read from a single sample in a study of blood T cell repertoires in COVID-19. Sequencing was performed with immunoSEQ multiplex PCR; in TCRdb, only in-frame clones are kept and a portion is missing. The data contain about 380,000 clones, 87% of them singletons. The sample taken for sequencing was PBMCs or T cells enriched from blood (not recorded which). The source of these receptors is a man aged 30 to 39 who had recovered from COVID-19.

This CDR3 reads CAWSRGSVGNEQFF. The DNA for the CDR3 is TGTGCCTGGAGCAGGGGATCGGTTGGCAATGAGCAGTTCTTC. J is TRBJ2-1 and V is TRBV30; possible D gene TRBD1, 6 bases. The length of the CDR3 is 14 residues. CDR1 and CDR2 (germline): GTSNPN, SVGIG (reference sequence). Deletions cut 3 bases from V and 6 bases from J, with 15 bases between.

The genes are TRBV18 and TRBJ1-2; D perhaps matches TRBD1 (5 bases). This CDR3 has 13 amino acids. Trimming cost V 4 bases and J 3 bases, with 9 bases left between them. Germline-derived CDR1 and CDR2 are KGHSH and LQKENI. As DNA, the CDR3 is TGTGCCAGCTCACAGGGGTCTGACTATGGCTACACCTTC. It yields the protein CASSQGSDYGYTF. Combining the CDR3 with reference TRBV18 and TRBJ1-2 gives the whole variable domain NAGVMQNPRHLVRRRGQEARLRCSPMKGHSHVYWYRQLPEEGLKFMVYLQKENIIDESGMPKERFSAEFPKEGPSILRIQQVVRGDSAAYFCASSQGSDYGYTFGSGTRLTVV.

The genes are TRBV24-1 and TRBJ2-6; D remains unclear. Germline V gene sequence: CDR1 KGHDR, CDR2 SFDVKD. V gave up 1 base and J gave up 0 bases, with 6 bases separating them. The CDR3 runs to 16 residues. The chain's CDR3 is CATSDFLGSGANVLTF. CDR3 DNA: TGTGCCACCAGTGATTTCCTAGGCTCTGGGGCCAACGTCCTGACTTTC.

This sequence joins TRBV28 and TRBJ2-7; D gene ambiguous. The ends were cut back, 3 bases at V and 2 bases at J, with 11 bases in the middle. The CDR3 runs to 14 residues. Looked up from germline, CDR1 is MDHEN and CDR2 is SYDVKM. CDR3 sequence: CASSFPQAPYEQYF. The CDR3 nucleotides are TGTGCCAGCAGTTTTCCCCAGGCCCCCTACGAGCAGTACTTC.

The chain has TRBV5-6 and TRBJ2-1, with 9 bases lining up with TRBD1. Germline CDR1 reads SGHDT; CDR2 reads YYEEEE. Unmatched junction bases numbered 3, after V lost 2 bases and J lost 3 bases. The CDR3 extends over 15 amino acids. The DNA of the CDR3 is TGTGCCAGCAGCTTCGGGACAGGGCGCTACAATGAGCAGTTCTTC. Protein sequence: CASSFGTGRYNEQFF.

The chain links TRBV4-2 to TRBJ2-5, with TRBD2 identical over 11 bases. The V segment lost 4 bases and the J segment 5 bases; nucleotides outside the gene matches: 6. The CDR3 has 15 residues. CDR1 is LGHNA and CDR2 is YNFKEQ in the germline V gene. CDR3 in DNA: TGTGCCAGCAGCCGTAGCGGGGGGGCGGGTGAGACCCAGTACTTC. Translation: CASSRSGGAGETQYF.

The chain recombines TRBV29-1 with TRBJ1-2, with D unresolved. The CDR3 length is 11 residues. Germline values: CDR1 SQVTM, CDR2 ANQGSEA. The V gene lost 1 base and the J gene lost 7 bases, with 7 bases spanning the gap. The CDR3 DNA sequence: TGCAGCGTTGAAGGGTGGAGTGGCTACACCTTC. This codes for CSVEGWSGYTF.

CDR3 loop: CASSPRTGGTETQYF. The DNA for the CDR3 is TGTGCCAGCAGCCCCAGGACAGGGGGGACGGAGACCCAGTACTTC. The chain recombines TRBV3-1 (or the pseudogene TRBV3-2) with TRBJ2-5; the match to TRBD1 covers 10 bases. The CDR3 has 15 amino acids. J lost 5 bases, V lost 4 bases, and 7 bases had no gene match. Per the germline V gene, CDR1 is LGHDT and CDR2 is YNNKEL (reference sequence).